This T cell receptor (beta chain) was identified during a study of vaccination and CD4 T cells after COVID-19 (dated by TCRdb to about 2022). About the full investigation: SARS-CoV-2 positivity had been established in the convalescent patients by nasal swab PCR, and mild disease was recorded in some 10 of these patients and severe disease in one. Participants got two doses of the Pfizer-BioNTech BNT162b2 vaccine (n=8) or two doses of the Moderna mRNA-1273 vaccine (n=2). The convalescent cohort comprised six males and four females, including two Hispanic individuals, seven Caucasians, two Asians and one multiracial person. The spike-specific CD4+ TCR repertoire was compared before and after mRNA vaccination in nine to ten COVID-19 convalescent patients and a few infection-naive healthy vaccine recipients. The time from the second vaccine dose to post-vaccine blood sampling had a median of approximately 72 days and ranged from roughly 13 to 241 days. Post-COVID blood samples from convalescent patients were collected a median of around 100 days after diagnosis, with a range of roughly 35 to 180 days. Overall results and qualifications from the work: Although the median number of SARS-CoV-2-reactive clonotypes went up from fewer than 25 after infection to about 38 after vaccination, the increase was not significant. Nearly all vaccine-specific clones in convalescent patients (304 of 307) were mono-reactive for SARS-CoV-2 spike rather than cross-reactive with common cold coronaviruses. The number of convalescent patients in the study was relatively small, and the study did not examine early timepoints following natural infection. In convalescent patients, a median around 86% of post-vaccine SARS-CoV-2-reactive clones were detected only after vaccination, suggesting vaccine-specific priming.

The convalescent patients' positive SARS-CoV-2 PCR tests were from March to December 2020, which was before the Alpha, Beta and Delta variants emerged in the United States. PBMCs were separated from whole blood using Ficoll-Paque Plus gradient centrifugation and then either used fresh or cryopreserved at -140C. The library was built by means of PCR. The sequencer listed for this sample is Illumina iSeq 100. Per the authors' processing: Non-productive sequences were filtered out, and CDR3s that did not start with C, did not end with F or W, or were shorter than 7 amino acids were discarded. Using R version 3.6.1, CDR3 homology was evaluated through Levenshtein distances (stringdist) along with unrooted phylogenetic trees (ape). Using fastp trimming at Q25 and MiXCR clonotype assembly, TCRdb reanalyzed the public sequencing data and kept in-frame beta chains. Rows with one shared CDR3 protein collapse into an entry with the most common genes and DNA. The V and J calls here are based on TCRdb, not the publication. The sample includes 12,000 to 15,000 distinct CDR3 sequences, with over 65% observed a single time. The ten largest clones add up to about 1% of the sample.

A word on this clonotype: No cognate antigen has been identified for it. The sample holds no much larger clone one base away, and base qualities are not on file.

The CDR3 spans 15 residues, from the cysteine through the phenylalanine. Only CDR3 DNA is held: 45 bases, read in frame from base 1. V has 4 bases trimmed and J has 4 bases trimmed; junction bases matching no gene number 8. For CDR1 and CDR2, the germline V gene (reference sequence) lists SGHNT and YYREEE. This TCR was sampled from a human donor who had recovered from COVID-19. The V and J genes are TRBV5-4 and TRBJ2-1; 7 central nucleotides agree with TRBD2. The sample here was CD4+ T cells from blood, taken after SARS-CoV-2 vaccination. The DNA reads as follows: TGTGCCAGCAGCCTGGCCGGGACTAAATACAATGAGCAGTTCTTC. Protein translation: CASSLAGTKYNEQFF.